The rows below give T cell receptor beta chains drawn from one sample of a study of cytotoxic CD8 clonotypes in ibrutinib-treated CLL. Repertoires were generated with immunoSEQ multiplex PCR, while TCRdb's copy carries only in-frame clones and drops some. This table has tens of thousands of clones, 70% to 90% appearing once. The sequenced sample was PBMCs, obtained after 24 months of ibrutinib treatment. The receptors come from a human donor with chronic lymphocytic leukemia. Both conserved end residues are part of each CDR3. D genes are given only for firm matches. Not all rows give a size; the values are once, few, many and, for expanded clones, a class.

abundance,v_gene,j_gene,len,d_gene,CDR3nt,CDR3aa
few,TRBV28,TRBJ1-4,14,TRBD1,TGTGCCAGCAGTTCCCGACAGGGGCCTGAAAAACTGTTTTTT,CASSSRQGPEKLFF
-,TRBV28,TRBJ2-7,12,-,TGTGCCTTTAGGACATCGGTTTACGAGCAGTACTTC,CAFRTSVYEQYF
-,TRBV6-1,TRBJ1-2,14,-,TGTGCCAGCAGTGAAAGTCAGATCTCGGGTGGCTACACCTTC,CASSESQISGGYTF
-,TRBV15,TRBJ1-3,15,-,TGTGCCACCAGCAGAGATCGGCAGCCTGGAAACACCATATATTTT,CATSRDRQPGNTIYF
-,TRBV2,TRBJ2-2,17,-,TGTGCCAGCAGTGAAGTTGTGGGCAGGGCCAACACCGGGGAGCTGTTTTTT,CASSEVVGRANTGELFF
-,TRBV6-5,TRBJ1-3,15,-,TGTGCCAGCTTAGTTTTGGCAGGTACTGGAAACACCATATATTTT,CASLVLAGTGNTIYF
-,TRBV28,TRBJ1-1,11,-,TGTGCCAGCAGTGTTAGAAATGAAGCTTTCTTT,CASSVRNEAFF
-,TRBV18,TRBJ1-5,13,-,TGTGCCAGCTCAGAGGACAGACATCAGCCCCAGCATTTT,CASSEDRHQPQHF
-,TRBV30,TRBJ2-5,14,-,TGTGCCTGGAGTCCCGGAGGGCGAGGGGGGACCCAGTACTTC,CAWSPGGRGGTQYF
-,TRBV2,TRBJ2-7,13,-,TGTGCCAGCAGTGAAGATCCTTCCTACGAGCAGTACTTC,CASSEDPSYEQYF
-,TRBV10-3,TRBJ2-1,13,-,TGTGCCACCGTCCCGGGAGCCGCCAATGAGCAGTTCTTC,CATVPGAANEQFF
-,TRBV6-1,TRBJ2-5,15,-,TGTGCCAGCAGTTCGACGAGAGGGCCGGGGGAGACCCAGTACTTC,CASSSTRGPGETQYF